The 14 T cell receptor beta chains below were found in one sample sequenced in a study of tumor-infiltrating lymphocytes in primary liver carcinoma. From approximately 20-30 mg of unsorted bulk tissue, DNA and RNA were co-extracted together. With around 450 ng total RNA as template and a constant-region primer, TCR beta cDNA was made. A slightly modified ARM-PCR protocol with three nested multiplex PCR rounds produced these TCR beta libraries. The two initial PCR rounds, nine to eleven cycles each, used TRBV1-TRBV30 forward and C-beta reverse primers. TCRdb re-called the multiplex PCR reads through MiXCR, storing one row per CDR3 protein. This sample carries roughly 120,000 distinct CDR3 sequences, around 60% of them seen once, and the ten largest clones take roughly 8%. The sequenced sample was liver tumor tissue from sampling region 3. As to subset: tumor region T3, left-lateral pole. The receptors come from a woman aged 55-69 years with primary liver carcinoma and hepatitis B virus infection.

This clonotype was picked up many times. The chain employs TRBV6-5 and TRBJ1-1, with 9 bases that match TRBD1. V shed 5 bases, J shed 1 base, and the junction held 5 bases outside the gene matches. This CDR3 spans 15 amino acids. The germline V gene has CDR1 MNHEY and CDR2 SVGAGI. This CDR3 reads CASSRQGGGNTEAFF. The DNA for the CDR3 is TGTGCCAGCAGTCGACAGGGGGGTGGGAACACTGAAGCTTTCTTT.

This clonotype has only one observation. The junction departs from germline at one end; a sequencing error may be responsible. The chain links TRBV4-2 to TRBJ2-3; the match to TRBD2 covers 10 bases. This CDR3 is 17 amino acids long. Germline V gene sequence: CDR1 LGHNA, CDR2 YNFKEQ. The CDR3 nucleotides are TGTGCCAGCTTAGGGCTCAGTGTAGCGGGAGGAAAGGATACGCAATATTTT. Protein sequence: CASLGLSVAGGKDTQYF.

Points on this clonotype: An end of the junction differs from the germline gene, which may be a read error. The J gene is TRBJ2-3, the V gene TRBV28, with TRBD1 matching over 8 bases. The CDR3 spans 15 residues. The germline V gene has CDR1 MDHEN and CDR2 SYDVKM. CDR3 sequence (DNA): TGTGCCAGCAGCCCCGGACAGGGATTTACAGATACGCAGTGTTTT. As protein: CASSPGQGFTDTQCF.

V usage is TRBV20-1 and J usage is TRBJ2-1, with a tentative D call TRBD2 (5 bases). Looked up from germline, CDR1 is DFQATT and CDR2 is SNEGSKA (reference sequence). There are 14 residues in the CDR3. Trimming cost V 5 bases and J 0 bases, with 11 bases left between them. CDR3 residues: CSAVSGSSYNEQFF. As DNA, the CDR3 is TGCAGTGCTGTTAGTGGGAGCTCCTACAATGAGCAGTTCTTC.

The V gene is TRBV28, the J gene TRBJ2-7; perhaps TRBD1 as D (6 bases). The CDR3 extends over 15 amino acids. CDR1 MDHEN and CDR2 SYDVKM come from the germline V gene. The V end lost 5 bases, the J end lost 1 base, and 15 bases lay between the germline ends. CDR3 bases: TGTGCCAGCAGTGAGTCAGGGGCGCTTTCCTACGAGCAGTACTTC. Protein sequence: CASSESGALSYEQYF.

A word on this clonotype: At one of its ends the junction is not consistent with the germline gene, which may arise from a read error. The chain recombines TRBV11-2 with TRBJ2-7; TRBD1 matches at 7 bases. CDR1 is SGHAT, CDR2 FQNNGV, per germline. The CDR3 contains 15 residues. The CDR3 reads CACSPGTEVAYEQYF. The DNA of the CDR3 is TGTGCCTGCAGCCCCGGGACAGAGGTGGCCTACGAGCAGTACTTC.

Comment on this clonotype: The conserved phenylalanine or tryptophan is not found at the CDR3 terminus, so this likely reflects a read error. No DNA is shown, since the ends of the CDR3 on it are uncertain; the CDR3 is the one TCRdb lists. The CDR3: CTSSRIAGAGLGDTQYL. The chain uses TRBV1 and TRBJ2-5; the table's D call, TRBD2, was not checked against the DNA. TRBV1 counts as a pseudogene. The CDR3 is 17 residues long, ends included.

This clonotype has just a few counts. An end of the junction does not agree with germline; a read error may underlie this. The V gene is TRBV29-1, the J gene TRBJ2-1; 7 bases are shared with TRBD2. Germline V gives CDR1 SQVTM, CDR2 ANQGSEA. The CDR3 loop spans 14 amino acids. The CDR3 spells CSVQRDHSYDEQFF. CDR3 coding DNA: TGCAGCGTTCAGCGGGATCACTCCTACGATGAACAGTTCTTC.

On this clonotype: An end of the junction differs from the germline gene, which may be a read error. The chain recombines TRBV29-1 with TRBJ1-2; D is perhaps TRBD1 (5 bases). Germline V CDR1 and CDR2: SQVTM, ANQGSEA. This CDR3 has 14 amino acids. The CDR3 spells CSAYQGAQKGGYSF. The CDR3 DNA reads as TGCAGCGCCTATCAGGGAGCTCAGAAGGGCGGCTACTCCTTC.

In this sample, this clonotype turned up many times. J is TRBJ2-5 and V is TRBV7-9; maybe TRBD1 (6 bases). CDR1 is SEHNR, CDR2 FQNEAQ, per germline (reference sequence). The CDR3 is 12 amino acids. Trimming removed 5 bases at V and 5 bases at J, with 9 bases between. The CDR3 nucleotides are TGTGCCAGCAGCCGGACAGTGGAGACCCAGTACTTC. This translates into CASSRTVETQYF.

This chain connects TRBV28 to TRBJ1-6, with 8 bases matching TRBD1. CDR1 and CDR2 from the germline V gene are MDHEN and SYDVKM. This CDR3 contains 17 residues. V shed 0 bases, J shed 7 bases, and the junction held 8 bases outside the gene matches. The CDR3 region has the DNA TGTGCCAGCAGTTTATGGGAAACGGGACAGGACAATTCACCCCTCCACTTT. It translates to CASSLWETGQDNSPLHF.

Relative to its sample, this clonotype is medium-sized. The gene calls are TRBV12-3 or TRBV12-4 and TRBJ2-1; 8 bases line up with TRBD2. With 6 bases clipped from V and 7 bases from J, the junction kept 14 bases outside the gene matches. This CDR3 region has 16 residues. The CDR3 spells CASSYRSSGGPNEQFF. CDR3 DNA sequence: TGTGCCAGCAGCTATAGGTCCAGCGGGGGCCCAAATGAGCAGTTCTTC.

The table lists this clonotype with a few counts. V and J are TRBV28 and TRBJ2-7; D assignment may be TRBD1 or TRBD2 (5 bases each). The germline CDR1 and CDR2 sequences are MDHEN and SYDVKM. Trimming took off 1 base at V and 0 bases at J, with 10 bases between the two ends. The CDR3 is made up of 15 amino acids. CDR3: CASSLLGTLSYEQYF. The CDR3 coding sequence is TGTGCCAGCAGTTTATTGGGGACGCTCTCCTACGAGCAGTACTTC.

In regard to this clonotype: The junction differs from germline at one of its ends, possibly a read error. This rearrangement joins TRBV6-5 to TRBJ1-1, with D perhaps TRBD1 (5 bases). Looked up from germline, CDR1 is MNHEY and CDR2 is SVGAGI. This CDR3 region has 16 residues. DNA for the CDR3: TGTGCCGGCAGTTACTCGTCGACAGAGGTGGTGACTGAAGCTTTCTTT. Its translation is CAGSYSSTEVVTEAFF.